One T cell receptor beta chain is described in this entry. The antigen is undetermined. These data come from a study of cytomegalovirus exposure and HLA in healthy donors. Findings and limits, study-wide: For cytomegalovirus status, the classifier reportedly gave diagnoses with high specificity and sensitivity. The authors enumerated over 150 TCR beta chains as linked to cytomegalovirus.

With 60 Vbeta and 13 Jbeta primers, the PCR was carried out. TCRdb keeps only in-frame clones here, not all; method: immunoSEQ multiplex PCR. Of fewer than 110,000 clones in the sample, 81% are singletons; the top ten hold 2% to 2.5%. V gave up 4 bases and J gave up 2 bases; unmatched junction bases: 6. The germline CDR1 and CDR2 sequences are MGHRA and YSYEKL. The CDR3 is made up of 15 amino acids. The sequencing sample was made of PBMCs. The rearrangement links TRBV4-1 to TRBJ2-5; TRBD2 matches 8 bases. This sequence was found in a man aged 25-45 years in good health and CMV-seronegative. The CDR3 coding sequence is TGCGCCAGCAGCCGCCTAGCGGGCGTACAAGAGACCCAGTACTTC. Translation: CASSRLAGVQETQYF.